Below are 20 T cell receptor beta chains sequenced from a single sample in a study of T cell changes during pregnancy in multiple sclerosis. The table came from immunoSEQ multiplex PCR; TCRdb's copy has only in-frame clones and leaves some out. This table holds tens of thousands of clones, 85% to 95% found once. Material for sequencing was peripheral blood. The receptor set was obtained from a female donor with multiple sclerosis, enrolled in a pregnancy study.

This chain uses TRBV28 with TRBJ2-7; 9 positions match TRBD2. After removal of 4 bases from V and 4 bases from J, the junction contained 11 bases not matched to a gene. Germline values: CDR1 MDHEN, CDR2 SYDVKM. This CDR3 has 16 residues. In DNA form, the CDR3 reads TGTGCCAGCAGTTCCCCTTCCCTAGCGGGAAGGTACGAGCAGTACTTC. It codes for CASSSPSLAGRYEQYF. Complete variable domain (other parts from reference TRBV28 and TRBJ2-7): DVKVTQSSRYLVKRTGEKVFLECVQDMDHENMFWYRQDPGLGLRLIYFSYDVKMKEKGDIPEGYSVSREKKERFSLILESASTNQTSMYLCASSSPSLAGRYEQYFGPGTRLTVT.

This clone was seen a few times. The genes are TRBV11-2 and TRBJ1-2; the match to TRBD1 covers 9 bases. CDR1 and CDR2 (germline): SGHAT, FQNNGV. The CDR3 has 15 amino acids. Losses at the gene ends were 0 bases for V and 8 bases for J; bases not matched to a gene: 7. The CDR3 here is CASSLETGGLGGYTF. As DNA, the CDR3 is TGTGCCAGCAGCTTAGAAACAGGGGGCTTGGGAGGCTACACCTTC.

The V and J genes are TRBV7-9 and TRBJ1-2; D is unclear. The germline V gene has CDR1 SEHNR and CDR2 FQNEAQ (reference sequence). This CDR3 comprises 15 residues. The ends were cut back, 5 bases at V and 0 bases at J, with 13 bases in the middle. Here the CDR3 reads CASSPLHQANYGYTF. The CDR3 region has the DNA TGTGCCAGCAGCCCCTTACACCAAGCTAACTATGGCTACACCTTC.

This chain joins TRBV27 and TRBJ2-7; 7 nucleotides align to TRBD2. CDR1 MNHEY and CDR2 SMNVEV come from the germline V gene (reference sequence). The CDR3 is 13 residues long. The V gene end was trimmed by 3 bases and the J gene end by 4 bases; junction bases not matched to a gene: 3. CDR3 nucleotides: TGTGCCAGCAGTTTGGGAGGGACTTACGAGCAGTACTTC. As protein: CASSLGGTYEQYF.

The DNA of the CDR3 is TGTGCCACCACGGACAAGAACACTGAAGCTTTCTTT. This codes for CATTDKNTEAFF. This sequence joins TRBV25-1 and TRBJ1-1, with a tentative D call TRBD1 (5 bases). The CDR3 is 12 residues long. Trimming shortened V by 10 bases and J by 1 base, and 10 bases separated the two germline ends. The germline gives CDR1 MGHDK, CDR2 SYGVNS.

This clone came up once. This chain uses TRBV7-2 with TRBJ2-7; D is unclear. Germline V gives CDR1 SGHTA, CDR2 FQGNSA. This CDR3 has 12 amino acids. V was pared by 5 bases and J by 6 bases, with 11 bases between. CDR3 sequence: CASSPGEVEQYF. The CDR3, as DNA: TGTGCCAGCAGCCCCGGAGAGGTCGAGCAGTACTTC.

The CDR3 here is CASSQDRASLRGGELFF. As DNA, the CDR3 is TGCGCCAGCAGCCAAGATAGGGCTAGCCTTAGAGGAGGGGAGCTGTTTTTT. The chain links TRBV4-3 to TRBJ2-2; the D gene is possibly TRBD2 (5 bases). Trimming took off 0 bases at V and 8 bases at J, with 19 bases between the two ends. The CDR3 runs to 17 residues. Germline CDR1 is LGHNA and CDR2 is YSLEER.

The V call is TRBV7-9, the J call TRBJ2-5; 7 bases map to TRBD2. Trimming removed 2 bases from V and 4 bases from J; junction bases left unmatched: 13. The CDR3 runs 17 residues. The germline gives CDR1 SEHNR, CDR2 FQNEAQ (reference sequence). The CDR3 here is CASSLRIGGSRVETQYF. CDR3 nucleotides: TGTGCCAGCAGCTTACGGATAGGCGGGAGTAGGGTAGAGACCCAGTACTTC.

The J gene is TRBJ2-1, the V gene TRBV28; D uncertain. The CDR3 length is 14 residues. Germline V lookup: CDR1 MDHEN, CDR2 SYDVKM. V was clipped by 4 bases and J by 9 bases, with 16 bases between them. The CDR3 DNA sequence: TGTGCCAGCAGTTCCCTCCTAGGGTTCGGTGAGCAGTTCTTC. Its translation is CASSSLLGFGEQFF.

In regard to this clone: Other nucleotide sequences in the sample specify the same CDR3. The genes are TRBV7-6 and TRBJ2-7; D not certain. The CDR3 loop spans 13 amino acids. Germline V gene lookup returns CDR1 SGHVS and CDR2 FNYEAQ. V was cut by 5 bases and J by 3 bases, with 11 bases left in between. CDR3 nucleotides: TGTGCCAGCAGCCCGGGCCCCAACTACGAGCAGTACTTC. Its protein product is CASSPGPNYEQYF.

The chain couples TRBV7-8 to TRBJ2-3; maybe TRBD2 (6 bases). This CDR3 comprises 17 residues. Germline CDR1 is SGHVS and CDR2 is FQNEAQ. V was cut by 5 bases and J by 0 bases, with 18 bases left in between. CDR3 nucleotide sequence: TGTGCCAGCAGCCCACGTTATAGCGCGGGAAGCACAGATACGCAGTATTTT. Translation: CASSPRYSAGSTDTQYF.

The rearrangement links TRBV11-3 to TRBJ2-5, with 10 bases matching TRBD1. After removal of 7 bases from V and 5 bases from J, the junction contained 7 bases not matched to a gene. CDR3 size: 14 residues. Germline values: CDR1 SGHNT, CDR2 YENEEA. In nucleotides, the CDR3 is TGTGCCAGCACCGATGACAGGGGGCGCGAGACCCAGTACTTC. Protein: CASTDDRGRETQYF.

V is TRBV7-8 and J is TRBJ1-1, with TRBD1 as a possible D gene (5 bases). The CDR3 spans 14 residues. Trimming took 0 bases from V and 4 from J, leaving 9 bases between them. The germline gives CDR1 SGHVS, CDR2 FQNEAQ. CDR3: CASSLANQGTEAFF. In nucleotides, the CDR3 is TGTGCCAGCAGCTTAGCGAATCAGGGCACTGAAGCTTTCTTT.

This sequence joins TRBV5-1 and TRBJ2-7, with D possibly matching TRBD1 (6 bases). Germline V gene lookup returns CDR1 SGHRS and CDR2 YFSETQ. Between the trimmed V and J ends, which lost 5 bases and 3 bases, there was a span of 18 bases. This CDR3 region has 15 residues. In DNA form, the CDR3 reads TGCGCCAGCAGGGCCTATCCAGGGGCTCGCTACGAGCAGTACTTC. Protein product: CASRAYPGARYEQYF.

The chain employs TRBV29-1 and TRBJ1-1, with D unclear. Trimming removed 7 bases from V and 3 bases from J, with 9 bases in between. Germline values: CDR1 SQVTM, CDR2 ANQGSEA. The CDR3 extends over 11 amino acids. Written as DNA, the CDR3 is TGCAGCGGCGGAGCCGACACTGAAGCTTTCTTT. Its translation: CSGGADTEAFF.

This sequence joins TRBV7-9 and TRBJ1-1, with D possibly TRBD1 on 6 matching bases. The CDR3 sequence is 14 residues long. V was trimmed by 3 bases and J by 2 bases, leaving 10 bases between them. CDR1 is SEHNR, CDR2 FQNEAQ, per germline (reference sequence). Here the CDR3 DNA reads TGTGCCAGCAGCTTCGACAGGCCTAACACTGAAGCTTTCTTT. Protein product: CASSFDRPNTEAFF.

This clone turned up a few times. This chain uses TRBV6-4 with TRBJ2-2; D is undetermined. CDR3 length equals 15 residues. The germline V and J ends were trimmed by 3 bases and 0 bases, with 8 bases remaining between them. Germline loops: CDR1 MRHNA, CDR2 SNTAGT. In nucleotides, the CDR3 is TGTGCCAGCAGTGAGGACCCTGCGAACACCGGGGAGCTGTTTTTT. Translated, it gives CASSEDPANTGELFF.

The sample holds one count of this clone. This sequence joins TRBV6-5 and TRBJ1-1; D is unclear. The germline CDR1 and CDR2 sequences are MNHEY and SVGAGI. V was cut by 0 bases and J by 1 base, with 6 bases left in between. This CDR3 has 14 residues. The CDR3: CASSYSNTNTEAFF. The CDR3 coding sequence is TGTGCCAGCAGTTACTCGAATACGAACACTGAAGCTTTCTTT.

The V call is TRBV5-1, the J call TRBJ1-6, with D perhaps TRBD1 (5 bases). The CDR3 length is 14 residues. Germline CDR1 SGHRS, CDR2 YFSETQ. V lost 2 bases and J lost 6, with 9 bases in between. The CDR3 region is CASSFDRSNSPLHF. In nucleotides, the CDR3 is TGCGCCAGCAGCTTCGACAGATCTAATTCACCCCTCCACTTT.

The J gene is TRBJ1-1, the V gene TRBV6-5, with 9 bases matching TRBD1. CDR1 is MNHEY, CDR2 SVGAGI, per germline. This CDR3 comprises 15 residues. Trimming removed 0 bases from V and 3 bases from J; junction bases left unmatched: 2. CDR3 nucleotides: TGTGCCAGCAGTTACTCTCGGACAGGGGACACTGAAGCTTTCTTT. This sequence encodes CASSYSRTGDTEAFF.